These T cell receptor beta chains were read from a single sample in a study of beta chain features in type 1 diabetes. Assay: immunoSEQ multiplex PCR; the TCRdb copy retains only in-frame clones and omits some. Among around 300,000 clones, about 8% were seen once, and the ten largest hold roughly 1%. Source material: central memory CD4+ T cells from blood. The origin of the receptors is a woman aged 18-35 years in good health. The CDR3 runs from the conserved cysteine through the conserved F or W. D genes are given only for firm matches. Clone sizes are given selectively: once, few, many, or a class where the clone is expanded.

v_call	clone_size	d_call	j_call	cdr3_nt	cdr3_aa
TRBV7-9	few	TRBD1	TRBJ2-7	TGTGCCAGCAGCCCAGACAGGGTTTCTACCTACGAGCAGTACTTC	CASSPDRVSTYEQYF
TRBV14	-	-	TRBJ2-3	TGTGCCAGCAGCCAGCTGGATGACACAGATACGCAGTATTTT	CASSQLDDTDTQYF
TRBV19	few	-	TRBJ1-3	TGTGCCAGTAGTCTCCGGACAGCTCGAAACACCATATATTTT	CASSLRTARNTIYF
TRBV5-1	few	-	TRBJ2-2	TGCGCCAGCAGCCCCCACAGGGACCACTCTACCGGGGAGCTGTTTTTT	CASSPHRDHSTGELFF
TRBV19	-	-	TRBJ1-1	TGTGCCAGTAGTACCGCAGCGGAAAACACTGAAGCTTTCTTT	CASSTAAENTEAFF
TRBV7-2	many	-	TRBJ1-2	TGTGCCAGCAGCTTCCCTGGCTATGGCTACACCTTC	CASSFPGYGYTF
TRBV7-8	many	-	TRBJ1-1	TGTGCCAGCAGCTTAGGTTTGGGAACTGAAGCTTTCTTT	CASSLGLGTEAFF
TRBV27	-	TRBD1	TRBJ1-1	TGTGCCGCCAGGGGGTATGGGACTGAAGCTTTCTTT	CAARGYGTEAFF
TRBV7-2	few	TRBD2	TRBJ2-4	TGTGCCAGCAGCTCGGGACTAGCGGGGGTAGCCAAAAACATTCAGTACTTC	CASSSGLAGVAKNIQYF
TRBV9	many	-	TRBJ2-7	TGTGCCAGCAGCGTAGGACAGAACTACGAGCAGTACTTC	CASSVGQNYEQYF
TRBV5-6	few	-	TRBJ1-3	TGTGCCAGCAGCCCCAACGGCGTACGCTCTGGAAACACCATATATTTT	CASSPNGVRSGNTIYF
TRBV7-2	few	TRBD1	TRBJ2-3	TGTGCCAGCAGCCCGGGGACAGTTAAAACAGATACGCAGTATTTT	CASSPGTVKTDTQYF
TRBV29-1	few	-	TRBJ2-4	TGCAGCGTTGATGGGGCCGTGGGGGCAGGCATTCAGTACTTC	CSVDGAVGAGIQYF
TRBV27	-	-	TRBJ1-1	TGTGCCAGCAGTCCCCTTAGAGGGAGAGAAGCTTTCTTT	CASSPLRGREAFF
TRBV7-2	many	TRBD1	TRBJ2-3	TGTGCCAGCAGCCCCGAGGAGGAGGACAGGGCGTCGACAGATACGCAGTATTTT	CASSPEEEDRASTDTQYF
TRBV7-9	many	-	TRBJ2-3	TGTGCCAGCAGCTTCCTGTTTCATACGCAGTATTTT	CASSFLFHTQYF
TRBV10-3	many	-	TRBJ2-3	TGTGCCATCAGTGCTAACACAGATACGCAGTATTTT	CAISANTDTQYF
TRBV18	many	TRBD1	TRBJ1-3	TGTGCCAGCTCAGACGGAGGACAGGCGTCTGGAAACACCATATATTTT	CASSDGGQASGNTIYF
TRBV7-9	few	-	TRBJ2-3	TGTGCCAGCAGCTTAGGAGGGACAGATACGCAGTATTTT	CASSLGGTDTQYF
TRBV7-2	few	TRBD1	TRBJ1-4	TGTGCCAGCAGCTTAGTAGTTCAGGGGGCAAGTAAGGAAAAACTGTTTTTT	CASSLVVQGASKEKLFF
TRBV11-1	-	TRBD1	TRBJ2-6	TGTGCCAGCAGCTCCGACCGGGACAGTTTAAGCGTCCTGACTTTC	CASSSDRDSLSVLTF
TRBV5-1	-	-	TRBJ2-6	TGCGCCAGCAGCGAGAGGGCGAGGGGAGCTGACTCTGGGGCCAACGTCCTGACTTTC	CASSERARGADSGANVLTF
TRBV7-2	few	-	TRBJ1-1	TGTGCCAGCAGCTTTCAACAGACTACTGAAGCTTTCTTT	CASSFQQTTEAFF
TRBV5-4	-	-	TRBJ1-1	TGTGCCAGCAGCTTGGGTTACCAGGGGAATGGGGCTTTCTTT	CASSLGYQGNGAFF
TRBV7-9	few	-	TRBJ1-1	TGTGCCAGCAGCTCTTACAGCACTGAAGCTTTCTTT	CASSSYSTEAFF
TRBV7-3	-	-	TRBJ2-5	TGTGCCAGCAGCCCGAAACTAGGGGCGGAGACCCAGTACTTC	CASSPKLGAETQYF
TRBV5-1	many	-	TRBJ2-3	TGCGCCAGCAGCAACACAGATACGCAGTATTTT	CASSNTDTQYF
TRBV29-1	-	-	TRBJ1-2	TGCAGCGCCGGCCTGGGGGACTATGGCTACACCTTC	CSAGLGDYGYTF
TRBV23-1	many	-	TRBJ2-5	TGCGCCCCGGCAGGGATAGAGACCCAGTACTTC	CAPAGIETQYF
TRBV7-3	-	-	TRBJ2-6	TGTGCCAGCAGCTTAAGGGGAAGGGCCAACGTCCTGACTTTC	CASSLRGRANVLTF
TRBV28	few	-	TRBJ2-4	TGTGCCAGCAGTTACCGGCAAACCACAGGAACCGTCTTCTTC	CASSYRQTTGTVFF
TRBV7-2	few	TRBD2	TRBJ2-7	TGTGCCAGCACCGTAGGGACTAGCGGCGAGCAGTACTTC	CASTVGTSGEQYF
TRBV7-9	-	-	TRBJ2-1	TGTGCCAGCAGCCGAAACCCAAGCTCCTACAATGAGCAGTTCTTC	CASSRNPSSYNEQFF
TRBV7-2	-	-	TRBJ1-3	TGTGCCAGCACCCTTAGGGGAAACCGAAACACCATATATTTT	CASTLRGNRNTIYF
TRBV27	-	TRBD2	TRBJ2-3	TGTGCCAGCAGTTTAGACTATAGCGGGAGGAGCACAGATACGCAGTATTTT	CASSLDYSGRSTDTQYF
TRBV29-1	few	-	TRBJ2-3	TGCAGCGTGGGGCAGGGGATTCTCACAGATACGCAGTATTTT	CSVGQGILTDTQYF
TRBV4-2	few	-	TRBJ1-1	TGTGCCAGCAGCCAAGATCAGCAGGGGTGGGACACTGAAGCTTTCTTT	CASSQDQQGWDTEAFF
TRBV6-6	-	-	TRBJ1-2	TGTGCCAGCAGTTCCGCGGCAGGGAAAAATGGCTACACCTTC	CASSSAAGKNGYTF
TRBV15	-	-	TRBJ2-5	TGTGCCACCAGCAGAGCCCCCCCAGAGACCCAGTACTTC	CATSRAPPETQYF
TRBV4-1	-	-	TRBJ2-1	TGCGCCAGCAGCCCCGTAGGGAACAATTATGAGCAGTTCTTC	CASSPVGNNYEQFF
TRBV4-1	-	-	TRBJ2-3	TGCGCCAGCAGCTTGGGACCTCCAGATACGCAGTATTTT	CASSLGPPDTQYF